A selection of T cell receptor beta chains follows, all from one sample in a study of monozygotic twins with inflammatory bowel disease. Reprocessing the 5' RACE reads, TCRdb reports a single entry for every CDR3 protein and omits DNA. Its clone listing holds approximately 150,000 distinct CDR3 sequences. Sequenced sample: blood. These receptors originate from a human donor with ulcerative colitis or Crohn's disease, or a healthy co-twin of an affected twin (not recorded which). Each CDR3 is given with its conserved first and last residue.

TRBJ2-7,TRBV10-3,CAISETDRSSYEQYF
TRBJ2-3,TRBV7-2,CASSPNADTQYF
TRBJ2-7,TRBV11-1,CASSLRGQSSYEQYF
TRBJ1-4,TRBV19,CASTPGTSNEKLFF
TRBJ1-6,TRBV5-1,CASSLAGTPSPLHF
TRBJ1-1,TRBV30,CAWSVGFRLNTEAFF
TRBJ2-1,TRBV7-2,CASSLPQTGYLNNEQFF
TRBJ2-1,TRBV5-6,CASSLIGSGRVYNEQFF
TRBJ2-5,TRBV7-2,CASSWRERSETQYF
TRBJ1-2,TRBV20-1,CSARDVDLNYGYTF
TRBJ2-7,TRBV5-1,CASSLDPGGGYEQYF
TRBJ2-2,TRBV5-1,CASSLSRTPGELFF
TRBJ1-5,TRBV15,CATSRDPGTGYSGPQHF
TRBJ1-5,TRBV6-2/TRBV6-3,CASSYSSPLTGTGYNQPQHF
TRBJ2-4,TRBV7-9,CASSSGQGVSLEYF
TRBJ2-1,TRBV4-3,CASSQAIDRDYQFF
TRBJ2-1,TRBV10-3,CAISADRKDNEQFF
TRBJ2-2,TRBV11-1,CASSFTSGRSRGDTGELFF
TRBJ2-7,TRBV15,CATSRDGTGESSYEQYF
TRBJ1-3,TRBV12-3/TRBV12-4,CASSTGTVRNTIYF
TRBJ2-3,TRBV7-8,CASSLEAGVISTDTQYF
TRBJ2-1,TRBV5-4,CASSVAGGLNEQFF